Below are 21 T cell receptor beta chains sequenced from a single sample in a study of blood T cell repertoires in COVID-19 (dated by TCRdb to 2020 to 2021). Library creation used the immunoSEQ multiplex PCR assay. As stored in TCRdb, this immuneACCESS dataset retains in-frame rearrangements with V and J assigned. A fraction of the clones does not appear; measured against another copy, unresolved V genes explain less than half of the discrepancy, and the remainder lacks a known reason. This sample is represented by about 330,000 clones; around 87% of them were singletons. Of the sample, 5.3% is held by the ten largest clones. Sequencing was carried out using PBMCs or T cells enriched from blood (not recorded which). The receptor set was obtained from a woman aged 30 to 39 who had recovered from COVID-19.

The rearrangement uses TRBV6-2 or TRBV6-3 and TRBJ2-7; 10 nucleotides match TRBD1. Trimming cost V 2 bases and J 5 bases; bases outside gene matches: 9. In germline, CDR1 is MNHEY, CDR2 SVGEGT. The CDR3 totals 16 residues. CDR3 region: CASSYGDRGREDEQYF. In DNA form, the CDR3 reads TGTGCCAGCAGTTACGGAGACAGGGGGCGGGAGGACGAGCAGTACTTC.

This clone was seen a single time. J is TRBJ1-5 and V is TRBV5-5; no clear D. V was cut by 4 bases and J by 1 base, with 12 bases left in between. The CDR3 sequence is 15 residues long. Germline lookup yields CDR1 SGHKS and CDR2 YYEKEE (reference sequence). The CDR3 bases are TGTGCCAGCAGCCTAGGGAGCACGAGCAATCAGCCCCAGCATTTT. As protein: CASSLGSTSNQPQHF.

This clone was detected once. The rearrangement uses TRBV10-2 and TRBJ2-2, with a possible D match to TRBD2 (6 bases). The CDR3 sequence is 14 residues long. Between the trimmed V and J ends, which lost 4 bases and 5 bases, there was a span of 11 bases. The germline V gene has CDR1 WSHSY and CDR2 SAAADI. The DNA of the CDR3 is TGCGCCAGCAGTGTTGGAGGGGAAACCGGGGAGCTGTTTTTT. Translating it yields CASSVGGETGELFF.

This clone came up once. This rearrangement joins TRBV2 to TRBJ1-1; TRBD1 matches at 8 bases. In germline, CDR1 is SNHLY, CDR2 FYNNEI. V shed 11 bases and J 8 bases; nucleotides not matched to a gene: 10. The CDR3 length is 12 residues. CDR3 nucleotides: TGTGCCCGAAGGTGGGGACAGGTCGAAGCTTTCTTT. Translation gives CARRWGQVEAFF.

This clone was seen a few times. The V call is TRBV9, the J call TRBJ1-6; perhaps TRBD1 as D (5 bases). CDR1 and CDR2 (germline): SGDLS, YYNGEE. Trimming pared 4 bases from V and 8 bases from J, leaving 13 bases between. The CDR3 consists of 14 residues. This CDR3 reads CASSSRQGYSPLHF. CDR3 nucleotide sequence: TGTGCCAGCAGCTCACGGCAGGGTTATTCACCCCTCCACTTT.

This clone appeared once. The DNA for the CDR3 is TGTGCCAGCAGCACCCTCCTACAGGGACCATCTAACTATGGCTACACCTTC. It codes for CASSTLLQGPSNYGYTF. V gene TRBV11-2 combines with J gene TRBJ1-2; a weak D match, TRBD1 (6 bases). This CDR3 has 17 amino acids. The germline gives CDR1 SGHAT, CDR2 FQNNGV. Trimming pared 5 bases from V and 0 bases from J, leaving 19 bases between.

This clone was seen once. The chain joins TRBV6-5 to TRBJ2-7; maybe TRBD1 (6 bases). The V end was cut by 6 bases, the J end by 2 bases, with 14 bases between. The CDR3 consists of 14 residues. CDR1 and CDR2 from the germline V gene are MNHEY and SVGAGI. The CDR3 protein is CASSQRTVAYEQYF. The CDR3 DNA follows: TGTGCCAGCAGCCAACGGACAGTTGCCTACGAGCAGTACTTC.

The V and J genes are TRBV5-4 and TRBJ2-2; D gene ambiguous. The V gene lost 4 bases and the J gene lost 4 bases, with 14 bases spanning the gap. CDR3 length: 15 residues. CDR1 and CDR2 (germline): SGHNT, YYREEE (reference sequence). The CDR3 loop is CASSQDDTSTGELFF. The CDR3 coding sequence is TGTGCCAGCAGCCAAGACGACACCTCCACCGGGGAGCTGTTTTTT. Using reference TRBV5-4 and TRBJ2-2 for the parts outside the CDR3, the full variable domain is ETGVTQSPTHLIKTRGQQVTLRCSSQSGHNTVSWYQQALGQGPQFIFQYYREEENGRGNFPPRFSGLQFPNYSSELNVNALELDDSALYLCASSQDDTSTGELFFGEGSRLTVL.

V gene TRBV19 combines with J gene TRBJ2-1; D call uncertain. Germline V lookup: CDR1 LNHDA, CDR2 SQIVND (reference sequence). This CDR3 contains 15 residues. V lost 4 bases, J lost 0 bases, and 10 bases lay in between. CDR3 loop: CASSTAASSYNEQFF. The CDR3 DNA reads TGTGCCAGTAGTACCGCTGCTAGCTCCTACAATGAGCAGTTCTTC.

The chain couples TRBV6-5 to TRBJ1-1, with D tentatively TRBD1 (5 bases). This CDR3 region has 14 residues. The germline CDR1 and CDR2 sequences are MNHEY and SVGAGI. The germline V and J ends were trimmed by 7 bases and 5 bases, with 17 bases remaining between them. DNA of the CDR3: TGTGCCAGCAACACGCCAGGGAGGTATACTGAAGCTTTCTTT. Translating it yields CASNTPGRYTEAFF.

The J gene is TRBJ1-5, the V gene TRBV19; perhaps TRBD1 as D (5 bases). This CDR3 is 17 amino acids long. Trimming stripped 5 bases from V and 0 bases from J, with 17 bases between. CDR1 and CDR2 (germline): LNHDA, SQIVND (reference sequence). The CDR3 loop is CASSFRTETDSNQPQHF. CDR3 DNA sequence: TGTGCCAGTAGTTTTCGGACCGAGACAGATAGCAATCAGCCCCAGCATTTT.

This chain connects TRBV6-5 to TRBJ1-1; 9 positions match TRBD1. CDR3 length: 15 amino acids. Unmatched junction bases numbered 12, after V lost 7 bases and J lost 6 bases. Germline loops: CDR1 MNHEY, CDR2 SVGAGI. The CDR3: CASIGQGFPLAEAFF. CDR3 nucleotide sequence: TGTGCCAGCATCGGACAGGGGTTCCCTTTAGCTGAAGCTTTCTTT.

CDR3 sequence (DNA): TGCGCCAGCAGCCCAACAGCAGGAAACACCATATATTTT. Encoded protein: CASSPTAGNTIYF. The J gene is TRBJ1-3, the V gene TRBV4-1; no firm D call. V was shortened by 4 bases and J by 4 bases, with 8 bases between the two germline ends. This CDR3 spans 13 amino acids. Germline loops: CDR1 MGHRA, CDR2 YSYEKL.

The chain uses TRBV7-7 and TRBJ1-2; TRBD1 matches 10 bases. CDR1 and CDR2 from the germline V gene are SSHAT and FNYEAQ (reference sequence). Germline trimming cut 2 bases from V and 0 bases from J; bases unmatched to any gene: 9. The CDR3 sequence is 18 residues long. CDR3 DNA sequence: TGTGCCAGCAGCTTAAAATGGGACAGGGGCTTCTCTAACTATGGCTACACCTTC. Its translation is CASSLKWDRGFSNYGYTF.

The chain is built from TRBV27 and TRBJ1-3, with a possible D match to TRBD1 (6 bases). CDR3 size: 16 residues. Germline loops: CDR1 MNHEY, CDR2 SMNVEV (reference sequence). The germline V and J ends were trimmed by 4 bases and 0 bases, with 13 bases remaining between them. Here the CDR3 DNA reads TGTGCCAGCAGTTCGAGGGGGGGCGCCTCTGGAAACACCATATATTTT. This codes for CASSSRGGASGNTIYF.

This sequence joins TRBV7-3 and TRBJ2-1; 10 bases align to TRBD1. The CDR3 consists of 16 residues. Germline lookup yields CDR1 SGHTA and CDR2 FQGTGA. V shed 5 bases, J shed 11 bases, and the junction held 15 bases outside the gene matches. CDR3 nucleotides: TGTGCCAGCAGCCCAGGTGGGACAGGGGACCACCTGAAGCAGTTCTTC. Encoded protein: CASSPGGTGDHLKQFF.

This clone was detected a few times. The chain is built from TRBV12-3 or TRBV12-4 and TRBJ1-5; D may be TRBD1 (6 bases). This CDR3 comprises 12 residues. V dropped 10 bases and J dropped 6 bases, with 13 bases sitting between them. Written as DNA, the CDR3 is TGTGCCACCAAAGGGGGAACTCAGCCCCAGCATTTT. It translates to CATKGGTQPQHF.

The CDR3 spells CASSLGGPGGADTQYF. The DNA for the CDR3 is TGTGCCAGCAGCTTAGGCGGCCCCGGGGGGGCAGATACGCAGTATTTT. V usage is TRBV7-2 and J usage is TRBJ2-3; 8 nucleotides align to TRBD2. CDR1 and CDR2 (germline): SGHTA, FQGNSA. The CDR3 is 16 amino acids. The J segment lost 4 bases and the V segment lost 1 base, leaving 7 bases of the junction unmatched.

The chain's CDR3 is CASSPRNGDYEQYF. CDR3 sequence (DNA): TGTGCCAGCAGCCCGCGGAACGGGGACTACGAGCAGTACTTC. This sequence joins TRBV9 and TRBJ2-7; weak D call: TRBD2 (5 bases). The germline V gene encodes CDR1 SGDLS and CDR2 YYNGEE. V lost 4 bases and J lost 3, with 14 bases in between. CDR3 length equals 14 residues. Based on the CDR3 plus reference TRBV9 and TRBJ2-7, the full variable domain is DSGVTQTPKHLITATGQRVTLRCSPRSGDLSVYWYQQSLDQGLQFLIQYYNGEERAKGNILERFSAQQFPDLHSELNLSSLELGDSALYFCASSPRNGDYEQYFGPGTRLTVT.

The rearrangement links TRBV27 to TRBJ2-6; D is unresolved. The germline V and J ends were trimmed by 0 bases and 2 bases, with 5 bases remaining between them. Germline CDR1 reads MNHEY; CDR2 reads SMNVEV (reference sequence). This CDR3 has 15 amino acids. The DNA of the CDR3 is TGTGCCAGCAGTTTATCGGCCGCTGGGGCCAACGTCCTGACTTTC. Residues: CASSLSAAGANVLTF.

The chain recombines TRBV24-1 with TRBJ1-1; D uncertain. Germline V gene sequence: CDR1 KGHDR, CDR2 SFDVKD. This CDR3 contains 14 residues. The germline V and J ends were trimmed by 5 bases and 0 bases, with 9 bases remaining between them. The CDR3 DNA follows: TGTGCCACCAGTGGACCGGGAATGAACACTGAAGCTTTCTTT. It is translated as CATSGPGMNTEAFF.